These 26 T cell receptor beta chains share one sample of origin, sequenced in a study of CD8 T cells in Susac syndrome. RNA amounts of about 0.5 to 1 ug underwent reverse transcription with random hexamers. TCRdb processed the immunoSEQ multiplex PCR reads anew with MiXCR; each CDR3 protein has one entry. The data contain 130,000 or so distinct CDR3 sequences, approximately 90% of them singletons. Sequenced: CD8+ T cells from PBMCs. The receptor set was obtained from a human donor with multiple sclerosis.

The chain employs TRBV5-4 and TRBJ2-4; D may be TRBD2 (5 bases). This CDR3 region has 20 residues. Trimming shortened V by 0 bases and J by 1 base, and 23 bases separated the two germline ends. Germline CDR1 SGHNT, CDR2 YYREEE (reference sequence). The CDR3 region has the DNA TGTGCCAGCAGCTTGGCCTCGGCGGGCCCGAGTGAGGTGGCCAAAAACATTCAGTACTTC. Its protein product is CASSLASAGPSEVAKNIQYF.

The CDR3 DNA follows: TGTGCCAGCAGTTTATCGGGACAGGGCCCCTACGAGCAGTACTTC. Protein sequence: CASSLSGQGPYEQYF. The V and J genes are TRBV27 and TRBJ2-7; 9 nucleotides match TRBD1. V gave up 0 bases and J gave up 2 bases; unmatched junction bases: 2. This CDR3 has 15 residues. Germline lookup yields CDR1 MNHEY and CDR2 SMNVEV (reference sequence).

This clonotype appeared once. The V gene is TRBV4-2, the J gene TRBJ1-1; D gene ambiguous. Germline assignment: CDR1 LGHNA and CDR2 YNFKEQ. The CDR3 runs to 16 residues. The V and J ends lost 2 bases and 0 bases respectively, with 13 bases between them. CDR3 sequence (DNA): TGTGCCAGCAGCCAATCCGTGACACGGGTGAACACTGAAGCTTTCTTT. Protein: CASSQSVTRVNTEAFF.

The J gene is TRBJ2-4, the V gene TRBV7-6; D unclear. The CDR3 covers 13 residues. The germline V gene has CDR1 SGHVS and CDR2 FNYEAQ. The V and J ends lost 4 bases and 11 bases respectively, with 15 bases between them. CDR3 DNA sequence: TGTGCCAGCAGCTATGACCCCCTTGGATTTCAGTACTTC. Amino acids: CASSYDPLGFQYF.

This clonotype has a single count. For the CDR3, the DNA is TGTGCCAGCAGGCGACTAGCGGGCATACAAGAGACCCAGTACTTC. Protein sequence: CASRRLAGIQETQYF. The rearrangement links TRBV12-3 or TRBV12-4 to TRBJ2-5; TRBD2 aligns across 10 bases. This CDR3 region has 15 residues. The J segment lost 2 bases and the V segment lost 6 bases, leaving 6 bases of the junction unmatched.

The chain carries TRBV29-1 and TRBJ2-7, with D possibly TRBD2 on 5 matching bases. Trimming stripped 1 base from V and 6 bases from J, with 16 bases between. This CDR3 is 14 amino acids long. Germline V lookup: CDR1 SQVTM, CDR2 ANQGSEA. CDR3 sequence (DNA): TGCAGCGTTGAAGCCAATCGGGAATACCCCGAGCAGTACTTC. Amino acids: CSVEANREYPEQYF.

This rearrangement joins TRBV6-5 to TRBJ2-1; the D call may be TRBD1 or TRBD2 (5 bases each). V was shortened by 6 bases and J by 10 bases, with 19 bases between the two germline ends. There are 14 residues in the CDR3. The germline CDR1 and CDR2 sequences are MNHEY and SVGAGI. CDR3: CASSWGEGQAEQFF. CDR3 coding DNA: TGTGCCAGCAGCTGGGGAGAGGGGCAAGCCGAGCAGTTCTTC.

This rearrangement joins TRBV6-2 or TRBV6-3 to TRBJ2-1; 8 nucleotides match TRBD2. V lost 7 bases, J lost 0 bases, and 8 bases stayed unmatched. This CDR3 is built from 16 residues. Germline V lookup: CDR1 MNHEY, CDR2 SVGEGT. The CDR3 protein is CASTLLSGSSYNEQFF. The CDR3 nucleotides read TGTGCCAGCACTTTGTTAAGCGGGAGCTCCTACAATGAGCAGTTCTTC.

The chain couples TRBV27 to TRBJ2-3; no clear D. The CDR3 length is 13 residues. The germline V and J ends were trimmed by 6 bases and 0 bases, with 7 bases remaining between them. Per germline, CDR1 MNHEY and CDR2 SMNVEV (reference sequence). CDR3 sequence (DNA): TGTGCCAGCAGGGGTGGTAGCACAGATACGCAGTATTTT. It is translated as CASRGGSTDTQYF.

This clonotype showed up just once. The rearrangement uses TRBV9 and TRBJ2-2, with D perhaps given as TRBD1 or TRBD2 (5 bases each). The CDR3 runs to 14 residues. The germline V gene has CDR1 SGDLS and CDR2 YYNGEE. Deletions cut 0 bases from V and 5 bases from J, with 8 bases between. The CDR3 nucleotides are TGTGCCAGCAGCGTAGCATGGGGGACCGGGGAGCTGTTTTTT. Translating gives CASSVAWGTGELFF.

This chain connects TRBV7-8 to TRBJ1-1; D uncertain. This CDR3 has 12 amino acids. CDR1 is SGHVS and CDR2 is FQNEAQ in the germline V gene. V was cut by 5 bases and J by 4 bases, with 8 bases left in between. CDR3 sequence reads: CASSTYFTEAFF. As DNA, the CDR3 is TGTGCCAGCAGCACCTATTTCACTGAAGCTTTCTTT.

This clonotype has only one observation. The J gene is TRBJ1-1, the V gene TRBV9; D perhaps matches TRBD1 (6 bases). Deletions cut 2 bases from V and 3 bases from J, with 11 bases between. The CDR3 runs 14 residues. CDR1 and CDR2 (germline): SGDLS, YYNGEE. Written as DNA, the CDR3 is TGTGCCAGCAGCGTGTGGGGGCCAGACACTGAAGCTTTCTTT. Protein: CASSVWGPDTEAFF.

This chain connects TRBV12-3 or TRBV12-4 to TRBJ2-1; perhaps TRBD2 as D (6 bases). This CDR3 has 17 residues. V dropped 10 bases and J dropped 2 bases, with 24 bases sitting between them. The CDR3 sequence: CATHWGTLLATYNEQFF. The CDR3 coding sequence is TGTGCCACCCATTGGGGTACCCTCCTAGCGACCTACAATGAGCAGTTCTTC.

The rearrangement links TRBV5-4 to TRBJ2-6; D is perhaps TRBD2 (5 bases). Germline V gene lookup returns CDR1 SGHNT and CDR2 YYREEE (reference sequence). The CDR3 sequence is 15 residues long. Trimming left V 2 bases short and J 4 bases short, with 10 bases between. CDR3 region: CASSFGVAGANVLTF. CDR3 sequence (DNA): TGTGCCAGCAGCTTTGGGGTAGCGGGGGCCAACGTCCTGACTTTC.

The table lists this clonotype with a count of one. The chain carries TRBV16 and TRBJ2-1, with TRBD2 identical over 8 bases. CDR3 length: 20 amino acids. The V and J ends lost 1 base and 0 bases, in that order; junction bases with no gene match: 14. In germline, CDR1 is KGHSY, CDR2 FQNENV. The CDR3 nucleotides read TGTGCCAGCAGCCAATTTGATGTAAGCGGGAGATCCCGCTCCTACAATGAGCAGTTCTTC. The encoded protein is CASSQFDVSGRSRSYNEQFF.

The chain joins TRBV24-1 to TRBJ2-2; possibly TRBD1 or TRBD2 for D (5 bases each). The CDR3 is made up of 14 amino acids. V dropped 11 bases and J dropped 0 bases, with 12 bases sitting between them. CDR1 is KGHDR and CDR2 is SFDVKD in the germline V gene. CDR3 in amino acids: CAIAGTTNTGELFF. Here the CDR3 DNA reads TGTGCCATCGCCGGGACGACGAACACCGGGGAGCTGTTTTTT.

The chain recombines TRBV18 with TRBJ1-2; D is ambiguous. Trimming cost V 6 bases and J 3 bases, with 23 bases left between them. The CDR3 is 17 amino acids. Germline values: CDR1 KGHSH, CDR2 LQKENI. CDR3 bases: TGTGCCAGCTCGCAAGAACCCCCCCAGGCGACCCACTATGGCTACACCTTC. Its protein product is CASSQEPPQATHYGYTF.

The rearrangement joins TRBV30 to TRBJ2-7; D is ambiguous. The V gene's germline CDR1 is GTSNPN and CDR2 SVGIG (reference sequence). The length of the CDR3 is 12 residues. The V end lost 4 bases, the J end lost 4 bases, and 11 bases lay between the germline ends. The CDR3, as DNA: TGTGCCTGGACCACGGTCCCTTACGAGCAGTACTTC. As protein: CAWTTVPYEQYF.

V is TRBV29-1 and J is TRBJ1-1, with TRBD1 as a possible D gene (6 bases). This CDR3 is built from 11 residues. Germline V gene data show CDR1 as SQVTM and CDR2 as ANQGSEA. The V end was cut by 6 bases, the J end by 11 bases, with 16 bases between. CDR3: CSVTQGFGAFF. As DNA, the CDR3 is TGCAGCGTCACACAGGGATTTGGGGCTTTCTTT.

The chain couples TRBV10-2 to TRBJ2-1, with no clear D. Trimming stripped 4 bases from V and 8 bases from J, with 6 bases between. CDR1 is WSHSY, CDR2 SAAADI, per germline. The CDR3 length is 11 residues. The CDR3 nucleotides are TGCGCCAGCAGTGTAATGCATGAGCAGTTCTTC. Translation: CASSVMHEQFF.

This clonotype was seen just once. The genes are TRBV3-1 and TRBJ2-7; 7 nucleotides match TRBD1. The CDR3 length is 14 residues. Germline CDR1 is LGHDT and CDR2 is YNNKEL (reference sequence). Trimming removed 4 bases from V and 4 bases from J; junction bases left unmatched: 7. The CDR3 here is CASSPYRGEYEQYF. DNA for the CDR3: TGTGCCAGCAGCCCCTACAGGGGTGAGTACGAGCAGTACTTC.

The chain recombines TRBV3-1 with TRBJ1-1; D uncertain. Germline CDR1 reads LGHDT; CDR2 reads YNNKEL (reference sequence). Trimming stripped 0 bases from V and 0 bases from J, with 8 bases between. The CDR3 covers 15 residues. The CDR3: CASSQDPNMNTEAFF. DNA of the CDR3: TGTGCCAGCAGCCAAGATCCGAACATGAACACTGAAGCTTTCTTT.

The V call is TRBV19, the J call TRBJ1-1; D gene unclear. Germline V CDR1 and CDR2: LNHDA, SQIVND (reference sequence). The CDR3 spans 13 residues. The germline V and J ends were trimmed by 2 bases and 3 bases, with 7 bases remaining between them. This CDR3 is CASSIRPDTEAFF. The CDR3, as DNA: TGTGCCAGTAGTATAAGGCCCGACACTGAAGCTTTCTTT.

This clonotype has more than one count but fewer than ten. This chain uses TRBV12-3 or TRBV12-4 with TRBJ1-5; D remains ambiguous. Trimming removed 9 bases at V and 0 bases at J, with 9 bases between. The CDR3 has 13 residues. The CDR3 sequence: CASSTYSNQPQHF. The DNA of the CDR3 is TGTGCCAGTAGTACGTATAGCAATCAGCCCCAGCATTTT.

The V gene is TRBV27, the J gene TRBJ2-1; 7 nucleotides align to TRBD1. V shed 7 bases and J 7 bases; nucleotides not matched to a gene: 7. The CDR3 consists of 13 residues. Germline-derived CDR1 and CDR2 are MNHEY and SMNVEV (reference sequence). The DNA for the CDR3 is TGTGCCAGCATGATTACAGGGGTGAATGAGCAGTTCTTC. It yields the protein CASMITGVNEQFF.

Only a few counts were recorded for this clonotype. This chain joins TRBV7-9 and TRBJ2-5; maybe TRBD1 (6 bases). Per germline, CDR1 SEHNR and CDR2 FQNEAQ (reference sequence). Trimming stripped 1 base from V and 1 base from J, with 13 bases between. The CDR3 contains 16 residues. In DNA form, the CDR3 reads TGTGCCAGCAGCTTAGTCACAGGGTACCTCCAAGAGACCCAGTACTTC. The encoded protein is CASSLVTGYLQETQYF.